Listed below are T cell receptor beta chains from one sample, sequenced in a study of T-cell memory formation after mild COVID-19. MiXCR, applied by TCRdb to the 5' RACE reads, yields one record per CDR3 protein. The sample records some 600,000 distinct CDR3 sequences, roughly 17% being singletons. The specimen sequenced was PBMCs or a T cell subset sorted from them (not recorded which). The source is an adult woman who had mild COVID-19 (a few samples of this study predate the infection). Cell type and time point are not known. The CDR3 runs from the conserved cysteine through the conserved F or W. D genes are given only for firm matches. Clone size is not always given. Where it is, it says once, few, many or a class for expanded clones.

cdr3_nt | cdr3_aa | clone_size | j_call | d_call | v_call
TGTGCCAGCAGTTTCCGACAGGGGGCGTCGTACGAGCAGTACTTC | CASSFRQGASYEQYF | few | TRBJ2-7 | TRBD1 | TRBV6-6
TGTGCCAGCAGCCCCCGTCCCCGAAAAAACACTGAAGCTTTCTTT | CASSPRPRKNTEAFF | NA | TRBJ1-1 | NA | TRBV3-1
TGTGCCAGCAGCATTAGCGGGAGTACCTACAATGAGCAGTTCTTC | CASSISGSTYNEQFF | many | TRBJ2-1 | TRBD2 | TRBV7-2
TGTGCCAGCAGCTGGGGCCAGGGGTCGAACACTGAAGCTTTCTTT | CASSWGQGSNTEAFF | few | TRBJ1-1 | NA | TRBV7-2
TGTGCCAGCAGTTACTCGTCGGCTAGCGGCGATTACGAGCAGTACTTC | CASSYSSASGDYEQYF | NA | TRBJ2-7 | TRBD2 | TRBV6-5
TGTGCCAGCAGCTCCCGTTACCTAGCGGGGGGGCACAATGAGCAGTTCTTC | CASSSRYLAGGHNEQFF | many | TRBJ2-1 | TRBD2 | TRBV7-6
TGCGCCAGCAGCCAAGACCCCGAGGTCTATAATTCACCCCTCCACTTT | CASSQDPEVYNSPLHF | few | TRBJ1-6 | NA | TRBV4-1
TGTGCCAGCAGCCCCGACAGAGGATTTGGTGGAAACACCATATATTTT | CASSPDRGFGGNTIYF | NA | TRBJ1-3 | NA | TRBV9
TGTGCCAGCAGCCTGAGGGGGGGCTCGGCGGAAAAACTGTTTTTT | CASSLRGGSAEKLFF | NA | TRBJ1-4 | NA | TRBV7-8
TGTGCCAGCTCACCCCGACAGGGTCTGGGGGCCAACGTCCTGACTTTC | CASSPRQGLGANVLTF | NA | TRBJ2-6 | TRBD1 | TRBV18
TGCAGTGCTAGCGGCGGGGGCTACACCTTC | CSASGGGYTF | NA | TRBJ1-2 | NA | TRBV20-1
TGTGCCAGCAGCCAAGCCAGCAATCAGCCCCAGCATTTT | CASSQASNQPQHF | few | TRBJ1-5 | NA | TRBV3-1
TGTGCCAGCAGCTTAGGTGCCGGGGGGGCTATTGTCAACGAGCAGTACTTC | CASSLGAGGAIVNEQYF | NA | TRBJ2-7 | TRBD2 | TRBV5-6
TGTGCCAGCTCACCGGGACAGGAAGAGACCCAGTACTTC | CASSPGQEETQYF | few | TRBJ2-5 | TRBD1 | TRBV18
TGTGCCAGCACCCCGAAACAGGGAATTCAAGAGACCCAGTACTTC | CASTPKQGIQETQYF | NA | TRBJ2-5 | NA | TRBV12-3/TRBV12-4
TGTGCCAGCAGCGCCGGCCAGGGAGATAGCACTGAAGCTTTCTTT | CASSAGQGDSTEAFF | few | TRBJ1-1 | NA | TRBV9
TGTGCCAGCAGTATACTTCCGGGACGCAATCAGCCCCAGCATTTT | CASSILPGRNQPQHF | few | TRBJ1-5 | NA | TRBV27